The clone carrying this T cell receptor beta chain came up a few times. Its antigen is currently unknown. This sample stems from a study of T-cell memory formation after mild COVID-19. Findings of the study overall: Later expanders leaned toward CD4+, whereas clones contracting from day 15 to 85 were balanced CD4/CD8.

The germline V gene encodes CDR1 KGHSH and CDR2 LQKENI. The CDR3 spans 15 residues. V was trimmed by 6 bases and J by 0 bases, leaving 14 bases between them. TCRdb called the 5' RACE reads again in MiXCR, with one record for every CDR3 protein. The table lists about 470,000 distinct CDR3 sequences, roughly 18% of them singletons. Material: PBMCs or a T cell subset sorted from them (not recorded which). The receptor was derived from an adult woman who had mild COVID-19 (a few samples of this study predate the infection). Cell type and time point are not known. V and J are TRBV18 and TRBJ2-5; D might be TRBD1 (5 bases). The CDR3 DNA reads TGTGCCAGCTCCCCCAGGTCCAGGGACCAAGAGACCCAGTACTTC. As protein: CASSPRSRDQETQYF.